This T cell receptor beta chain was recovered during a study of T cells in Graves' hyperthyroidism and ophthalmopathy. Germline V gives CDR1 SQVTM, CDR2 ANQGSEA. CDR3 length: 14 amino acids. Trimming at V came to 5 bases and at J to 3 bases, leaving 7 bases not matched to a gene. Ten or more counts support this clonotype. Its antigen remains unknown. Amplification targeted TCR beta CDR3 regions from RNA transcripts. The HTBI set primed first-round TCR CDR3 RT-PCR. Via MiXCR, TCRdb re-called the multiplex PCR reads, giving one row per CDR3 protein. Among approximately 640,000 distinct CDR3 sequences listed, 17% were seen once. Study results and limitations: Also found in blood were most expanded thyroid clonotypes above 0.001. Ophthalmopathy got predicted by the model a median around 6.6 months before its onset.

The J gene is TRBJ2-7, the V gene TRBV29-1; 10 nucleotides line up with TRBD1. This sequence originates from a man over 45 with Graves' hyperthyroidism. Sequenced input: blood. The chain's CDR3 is CSVRLGDRGYEQYF. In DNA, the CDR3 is TGCAGCGTTCGTTTAGGGGACAGGGGCTACGAGCAGTACTTC.